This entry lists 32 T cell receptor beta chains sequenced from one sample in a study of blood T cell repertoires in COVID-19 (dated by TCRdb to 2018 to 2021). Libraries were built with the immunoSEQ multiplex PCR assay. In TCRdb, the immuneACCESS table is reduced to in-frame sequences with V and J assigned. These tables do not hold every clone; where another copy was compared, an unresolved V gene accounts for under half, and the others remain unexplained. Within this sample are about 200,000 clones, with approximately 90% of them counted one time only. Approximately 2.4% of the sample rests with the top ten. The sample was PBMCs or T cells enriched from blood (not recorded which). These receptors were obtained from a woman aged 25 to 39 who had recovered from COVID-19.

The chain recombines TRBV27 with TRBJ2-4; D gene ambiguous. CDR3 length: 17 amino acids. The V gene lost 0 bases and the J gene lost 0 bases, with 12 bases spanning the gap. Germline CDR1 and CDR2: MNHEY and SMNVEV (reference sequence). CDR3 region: CASSLSRTELAKNIQYF. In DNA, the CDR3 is TGTGCCAGCAGTTTATCGAGAACAGAACTAGCCAAAAACATTCAGTACTTC.

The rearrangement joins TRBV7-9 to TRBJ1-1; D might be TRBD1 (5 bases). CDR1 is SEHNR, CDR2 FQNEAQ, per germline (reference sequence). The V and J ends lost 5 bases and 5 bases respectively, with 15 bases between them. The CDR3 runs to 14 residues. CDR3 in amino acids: CASSPLGPQTEAFF. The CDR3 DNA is TGTGCCAGCAGCCCCTTGGGGCCCCAAACTGAAGCTTTCTTT. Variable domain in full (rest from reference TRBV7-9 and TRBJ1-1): DTGVSQNPRHKITKRGQNVTFRCDPISEHNRLYWYRQTLGQGPEFLTYFQNEAQLEKSRLLSDRFSAERPKGSFSTLEIQRTEQGDSAMYLCASSPLGPQTEAFFGQGTRLTVV.

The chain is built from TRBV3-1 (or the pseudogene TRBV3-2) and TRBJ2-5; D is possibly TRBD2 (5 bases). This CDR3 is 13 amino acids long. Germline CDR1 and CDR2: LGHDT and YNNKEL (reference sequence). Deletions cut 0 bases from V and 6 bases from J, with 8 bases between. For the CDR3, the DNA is TGTGCCAGCAGCCAAGATGTCGGGAAGACCCAGTACTTC. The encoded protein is CASSQDVGKTQYF.

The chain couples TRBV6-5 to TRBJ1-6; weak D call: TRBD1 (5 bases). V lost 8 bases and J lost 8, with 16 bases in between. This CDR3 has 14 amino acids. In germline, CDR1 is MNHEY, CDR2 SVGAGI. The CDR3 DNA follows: TGTGCCAGCCGTCAGGGTTTTGGGGATTCACCCCTCCACTTT. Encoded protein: CASRQGFGDSPLHF.

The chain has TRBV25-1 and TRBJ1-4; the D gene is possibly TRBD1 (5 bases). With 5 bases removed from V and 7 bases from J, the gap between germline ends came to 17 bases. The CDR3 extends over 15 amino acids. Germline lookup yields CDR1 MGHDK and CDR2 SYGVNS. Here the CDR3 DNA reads TGTGCCAGCAGTAAAACGCTACAGGCTGTTGAAAAACTGTTTTTT. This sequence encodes CASSKTLQAVEKLFF. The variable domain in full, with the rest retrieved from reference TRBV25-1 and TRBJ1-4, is EADIYQTPRYLVIGTGKKITLECSQTMGHDKMYWYQQDPGMELHLIHYSYGVNSTEKGDLSSESTVSRIRTEHFPLTLESARPSHTSQYLCASSKTLQAVEKLFFGSGTQLSVL.

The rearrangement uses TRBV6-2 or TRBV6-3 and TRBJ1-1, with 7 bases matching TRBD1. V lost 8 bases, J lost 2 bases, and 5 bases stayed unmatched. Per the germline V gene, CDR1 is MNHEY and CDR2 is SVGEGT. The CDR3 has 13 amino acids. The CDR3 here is CASGHRGNTEAFF. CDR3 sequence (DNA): TGTGCCAGCGGCCACAGGGGAAACACTGAAGCTTTCTTT.

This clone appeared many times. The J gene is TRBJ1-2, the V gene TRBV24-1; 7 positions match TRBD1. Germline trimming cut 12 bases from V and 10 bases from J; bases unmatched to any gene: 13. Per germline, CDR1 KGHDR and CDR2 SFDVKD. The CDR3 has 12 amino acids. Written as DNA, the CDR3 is TGTGCCCCCGAATCGACAGGGATTGCCTACACCTTC. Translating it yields CAPESTGIAYTF.

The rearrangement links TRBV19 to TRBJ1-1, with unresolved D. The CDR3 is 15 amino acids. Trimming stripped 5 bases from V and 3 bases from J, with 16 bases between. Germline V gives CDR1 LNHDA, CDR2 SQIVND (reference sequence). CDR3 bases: TGTGCCAGTAGTCCATCAGGCAACCCGGACACTGAAGCTTTCTTT. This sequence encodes CASSPSGNPDTEAFF.

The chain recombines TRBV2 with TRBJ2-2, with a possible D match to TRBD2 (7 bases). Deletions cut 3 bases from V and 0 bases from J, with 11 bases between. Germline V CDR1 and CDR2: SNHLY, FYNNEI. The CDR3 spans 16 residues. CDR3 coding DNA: TGTGCCAGCAGTGAGAGGGGGGGCACGAACACCGGGGAGCTGTTTTTT. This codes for CASSERGGTNTGELFF.

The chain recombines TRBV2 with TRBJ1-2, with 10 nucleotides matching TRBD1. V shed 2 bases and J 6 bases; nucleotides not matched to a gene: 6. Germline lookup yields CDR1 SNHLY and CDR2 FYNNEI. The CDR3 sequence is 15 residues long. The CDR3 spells CASSERRTGGDGYTF. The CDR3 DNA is TGTGCCAGCAGTGAAAGAAGGACAGGGGGAGATGGCTACACCTTC.

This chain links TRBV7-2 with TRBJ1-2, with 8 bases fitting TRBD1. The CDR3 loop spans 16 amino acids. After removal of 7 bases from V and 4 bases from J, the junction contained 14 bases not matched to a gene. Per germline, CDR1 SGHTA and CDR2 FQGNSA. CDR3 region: CASNWGQASKGYGYTF. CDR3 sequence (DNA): TGTGCCAGCAACTGGGGACAGGCCTCGAAGGGCTATGGCTACACCTTC.

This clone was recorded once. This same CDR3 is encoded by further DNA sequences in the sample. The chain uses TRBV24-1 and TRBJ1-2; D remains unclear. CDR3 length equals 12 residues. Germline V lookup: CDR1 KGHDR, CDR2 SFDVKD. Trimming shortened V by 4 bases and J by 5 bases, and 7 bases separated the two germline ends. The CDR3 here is CATSDPGYGYTF. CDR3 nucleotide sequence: TGTGCCACCAGTGACCCAGGTTATGGCTACACCTTC.

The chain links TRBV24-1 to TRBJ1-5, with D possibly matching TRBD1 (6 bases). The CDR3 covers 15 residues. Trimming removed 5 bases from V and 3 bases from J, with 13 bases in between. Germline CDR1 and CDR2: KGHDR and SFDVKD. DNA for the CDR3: TGTGCCACCAGTGGGGCGAGGGGGAACAATCAGCCCCAGCATTTT. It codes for CATSGARGNNQPQHF.

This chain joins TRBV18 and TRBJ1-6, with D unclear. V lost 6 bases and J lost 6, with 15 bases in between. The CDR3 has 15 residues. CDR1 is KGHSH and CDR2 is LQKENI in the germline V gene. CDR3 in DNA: TGTGCCAGCTCCCCGGAGGGCGATGGTAATTCACCCCTCCACTTT. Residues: CASSPEGDGNSPLHF. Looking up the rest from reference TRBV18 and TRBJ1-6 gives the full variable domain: NAGVMQNPRHLVRRRGQEARLRCSPMKGHSHVYWYRQLPEEGLKFMVYLQKENIIDESGMPKERFSAEFPKEGPSILRIQQVVRGDSAAYFCASSPEGDGNSPLHFGNGTRLTVT.

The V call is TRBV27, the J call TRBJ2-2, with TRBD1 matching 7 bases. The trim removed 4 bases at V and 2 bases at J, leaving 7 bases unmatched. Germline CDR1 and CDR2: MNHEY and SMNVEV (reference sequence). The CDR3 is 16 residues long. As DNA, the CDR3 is TGTGCCAGCAGTTCGGACAGGACCCTAAACACCGGGGAGCTGTTTTTT. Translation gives CASSSDRTLNTGELFF.

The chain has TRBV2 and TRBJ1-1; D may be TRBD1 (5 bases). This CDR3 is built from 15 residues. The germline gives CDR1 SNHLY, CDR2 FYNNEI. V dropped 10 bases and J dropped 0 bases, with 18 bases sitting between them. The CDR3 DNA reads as TGTGCCATCACGGACACACTGCGTATGAACACTGAAGCTTTCTTT. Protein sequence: CAITDTLRMNTEAFF.

Here the CDR3 reads CASSLWGRESPQHF. The CDR3 DNA is TGCGCCAGCAGCTTGTGGGGGAGGGAGTCGCCCCAGCATTTT. This chain joins TRBV5-1 and TRBJ1-5; D might be TRBD1 (5 bases). V dropped 1 base and J dropped 9 bases, with 14 bases sitting between them. Looked up from germline, CDR1 is SGHRS and CDR2 is YFSETQ. This CDR3 comprises 14 residues.

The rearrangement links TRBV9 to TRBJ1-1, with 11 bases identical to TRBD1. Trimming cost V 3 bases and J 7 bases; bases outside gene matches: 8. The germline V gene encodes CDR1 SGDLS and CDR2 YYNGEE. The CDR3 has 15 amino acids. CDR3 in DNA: TGTGCCAGCAGCGCACAGGACAGGGGGCGAAGTGAAGCTTTCTTT. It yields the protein CASSAQDRGRSEAFF.

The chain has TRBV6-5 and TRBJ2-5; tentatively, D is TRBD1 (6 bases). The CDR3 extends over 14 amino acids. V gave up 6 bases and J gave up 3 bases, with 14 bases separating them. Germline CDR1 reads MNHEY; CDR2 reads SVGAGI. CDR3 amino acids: CASSQREGEETQYF. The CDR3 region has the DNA TGTGCCAGCAGCCAGCGTGAGGGGGAAGAGACCCAGTACTTC.

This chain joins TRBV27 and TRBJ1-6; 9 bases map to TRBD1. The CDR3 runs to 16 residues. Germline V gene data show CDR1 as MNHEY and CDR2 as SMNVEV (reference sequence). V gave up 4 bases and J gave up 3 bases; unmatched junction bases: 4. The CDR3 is CASSSEDRGYNSPLHF. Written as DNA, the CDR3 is TGTGCCAGCAGTTCAGAGGACAGGGGCTATAATTCACCCCTCCACTTT.

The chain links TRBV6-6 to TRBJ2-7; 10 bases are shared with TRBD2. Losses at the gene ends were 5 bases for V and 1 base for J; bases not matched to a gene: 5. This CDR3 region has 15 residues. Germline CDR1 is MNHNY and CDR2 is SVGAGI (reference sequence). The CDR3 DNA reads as TGTGCCAGCAGTAGTAGCGGGAGGTCGTCCTACGAGCAGTACTTC. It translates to CASSSSGRSSYEQYF.

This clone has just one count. CDR3: CASSGIRTGGIYGYTF. CDR3 bases: TGTGCCAGCAGCGGAATTAGGACAGGGGGGATCTATGGCTACACCTTC. The chain couples TRBV9 to TRBJ1-2, with 10 bases identical to TRBD1. This CDR3 contains 16 residues. In germline, CDR1 is SGDLS, CDR2 YYNGEE. V gave up 3 bases and J gave up 4 bases; unmatched junction bases: 9. Full variable domain (rest looked up from reference TRBV9 and TRBJ1-2): DSGVTQTPKHLITATGQRVTLRCSPRSGDLSVYWYQQSLDQGLQFLIQYYNGEERAKGNILERFSAQQFPDLHSELNLSSLELGDSALYFCASSGIRTGGIYGYTFGSGTRLTVV.

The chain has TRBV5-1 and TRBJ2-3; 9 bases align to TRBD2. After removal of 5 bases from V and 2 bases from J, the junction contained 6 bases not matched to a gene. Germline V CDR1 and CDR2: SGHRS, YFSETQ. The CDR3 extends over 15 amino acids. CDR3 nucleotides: TGCGCCAGCAGAGATAGCGGGGGCCTCACAGATACGCAGTATTTT. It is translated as CASRDSGGLTDTQYF.

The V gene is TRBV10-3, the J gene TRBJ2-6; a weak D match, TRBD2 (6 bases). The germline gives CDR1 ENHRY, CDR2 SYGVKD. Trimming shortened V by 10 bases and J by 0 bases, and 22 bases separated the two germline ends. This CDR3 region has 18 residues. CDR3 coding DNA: TGTGCCACCAGGTCATCCGGGACTGCGGACTCTGGGGCCAACGTCCTGACTTTC. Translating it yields CATRSSGTADSGANVLTF.

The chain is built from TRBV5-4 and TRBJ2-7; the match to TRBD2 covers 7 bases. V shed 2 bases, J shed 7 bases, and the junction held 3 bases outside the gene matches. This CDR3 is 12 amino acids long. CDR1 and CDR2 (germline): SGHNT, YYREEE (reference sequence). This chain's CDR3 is CASSLDSGEQYF. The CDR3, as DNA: TGTGCCAGCAGCTTAGATAGCGGGGAGCAGTACTTC.

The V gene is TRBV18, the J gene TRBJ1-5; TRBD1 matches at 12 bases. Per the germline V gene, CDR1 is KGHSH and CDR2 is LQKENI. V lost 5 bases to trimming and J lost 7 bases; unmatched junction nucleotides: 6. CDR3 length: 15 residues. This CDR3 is CASSAGTGGLQPQHF. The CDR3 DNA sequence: TGTGCCAGCTCAGCCGGGACAGGGGGCTTGCAGCCCCAGCATTTT.

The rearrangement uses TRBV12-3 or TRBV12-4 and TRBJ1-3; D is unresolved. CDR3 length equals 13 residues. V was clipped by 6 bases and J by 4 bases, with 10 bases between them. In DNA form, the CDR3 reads TGTGCCAGCAGCCGTTCCGAGGGAAACACCATATATTTT. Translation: CASSRSEGNTIYF.

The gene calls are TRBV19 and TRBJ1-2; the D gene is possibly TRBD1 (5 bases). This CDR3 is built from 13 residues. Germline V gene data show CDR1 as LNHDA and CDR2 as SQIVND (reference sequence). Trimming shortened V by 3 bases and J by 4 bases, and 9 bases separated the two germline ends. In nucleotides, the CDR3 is TGTGCCAGTAGTATCCAGGGAGGCTATGGCTACACCTTC. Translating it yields CASSIQGGYGYTF.

The DNA for the CDR3 is TGTGCCAGCAGTTATGAGACTAGCGGGAGTGGCGAGCAGTACTTC. This gives the protein CASSYETSGSGEQYF. The rearrangement links TRBV6-8 to TRBJ2-7; 12 nucleotides align to TRBD2. This CDR3 region has 15 residues. Germline values: CDR1 MNHGY, CDR2 SAAAGT. V gave up 3 bases and J gave up 6 bases; unmatched junction bases: 6.

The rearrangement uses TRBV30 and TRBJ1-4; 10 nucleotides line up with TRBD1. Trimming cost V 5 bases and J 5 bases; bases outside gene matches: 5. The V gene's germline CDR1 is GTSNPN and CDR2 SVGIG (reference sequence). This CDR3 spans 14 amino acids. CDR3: CAWQPGQGNEKLFF. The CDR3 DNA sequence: TGTGCCTGGCAGCCGGGACAGGGGAATGAAAAACTGTTTTTT.

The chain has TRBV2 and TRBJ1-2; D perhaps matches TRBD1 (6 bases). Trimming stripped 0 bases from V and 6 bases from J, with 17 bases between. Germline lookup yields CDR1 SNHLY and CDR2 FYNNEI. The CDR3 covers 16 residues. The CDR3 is CASSEALGQGKHGYTF. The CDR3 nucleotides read TGTGCCAGCAGTGAAGCGCTGGGGCAGGGGAAACATGGCTACACCTTC.

As DNA, the CDR3 is TGTGCCAGCAGCGTAGAAGTCAGGGGTTACGAGCAGTACTTC. Translation: CASSVEVRGYEQYF. The chain combines TRBV9 with TRBJ2-7; weak D call: TRBD1 (6 bases). Between the trimmed V and J ends, which lost 0 bases and 4 bases, there was a span of 11 bases. The germline V gene encodes CDR1 SGDLS and CDR2 YYNGEE. CDR3 length: 14 amino acids.